These 2 T cell receptor beta chains came from one sample sequenced in a study of cytomegalovirus exposure and HLA in healthy donors. The protocol was immunoSEQ multiplex PCR, while the TCRdb copy is restricted to in-frame clones and leaves out a portion. This sample has 70,000 to 75,000 clones; 94% occur once, and the top ten carry approximately 0.99%. Sequenced sample: PBMCs. The receptors originated from a woman between 18 and 29 years old in good health and CMV-seronegative.

The chain uses TRBV4-2 and TRBJ1-2, with D possibly matching TRBD1 (5 bases). Germline CDR1 LGHNA, CDR2 YNFKEQ. The CDR3 extends over 14 amino acids. Trimming took 6 bases from V and 5 from J, leaving 16 bases between them. This CDR3 is CASSPVWGQYGYTF. The CDR3, as DNA: TGTGCCAGCAGTCCGGTTTGGGGCCAGTATGGCTACACCTTC.

The V and J genes are TRBV19 and TRBJ1-5; D ambiguous. The CDR3 is made up of 15 amino acids. Germline CDR1 LNHDA, CDR2 SQIVND (reference sequence). Trimming stripped 3 bases from V and 6 bases from J, with 15 bases between. The chain's CDR3 is CASSIGPQVGQPQHF. In DNA, the CDR3 is TGTGCCAGTAGTATTGGTCCCCAGGTGGGTCAGCCCCAGCATTTT.